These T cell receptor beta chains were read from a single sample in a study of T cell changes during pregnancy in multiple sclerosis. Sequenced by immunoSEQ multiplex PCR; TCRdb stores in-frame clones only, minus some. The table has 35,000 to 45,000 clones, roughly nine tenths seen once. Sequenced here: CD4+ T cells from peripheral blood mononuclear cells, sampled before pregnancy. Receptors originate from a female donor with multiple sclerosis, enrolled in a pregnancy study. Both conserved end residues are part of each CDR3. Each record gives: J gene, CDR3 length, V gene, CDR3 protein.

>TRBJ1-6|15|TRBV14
CASSQVVAGNSPLHF
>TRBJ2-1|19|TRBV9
CASSSTAFEGALGYNEQFF
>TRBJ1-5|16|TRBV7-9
CASSLGGGQGEKPQHF
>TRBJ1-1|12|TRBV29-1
CSVATGVGEAFF
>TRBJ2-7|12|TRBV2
CATHGEPYEQYF
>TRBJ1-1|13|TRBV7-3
CASSLHREGEAFF
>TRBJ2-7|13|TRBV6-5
CASTYRGQGKQYF
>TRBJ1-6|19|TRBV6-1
CASSETPMRGSSYNSPLHF
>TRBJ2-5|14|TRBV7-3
CASSLGTGGGTQYF
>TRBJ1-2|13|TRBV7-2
CASSSRQGSGYTF
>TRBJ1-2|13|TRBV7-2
CASSLGQGYGYTF
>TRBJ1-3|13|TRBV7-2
CASSPRQGNTIYF
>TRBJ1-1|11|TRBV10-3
CASSGGSEAFF
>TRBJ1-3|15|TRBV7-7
CASSLSQGSGNTIYF
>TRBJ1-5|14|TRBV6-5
CASSYTGFNQPQHF
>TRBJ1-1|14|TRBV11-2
CASSLEASNTEAFF